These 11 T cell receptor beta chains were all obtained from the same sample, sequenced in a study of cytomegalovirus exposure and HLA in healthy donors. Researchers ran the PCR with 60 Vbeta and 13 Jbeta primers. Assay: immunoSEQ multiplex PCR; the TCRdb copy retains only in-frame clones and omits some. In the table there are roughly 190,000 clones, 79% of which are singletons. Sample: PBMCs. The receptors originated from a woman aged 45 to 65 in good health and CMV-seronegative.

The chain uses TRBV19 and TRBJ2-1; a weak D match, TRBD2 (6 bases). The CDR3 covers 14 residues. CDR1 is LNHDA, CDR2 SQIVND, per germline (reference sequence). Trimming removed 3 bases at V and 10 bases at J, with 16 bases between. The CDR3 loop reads CASSIGTAAGEQFF. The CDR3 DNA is TGTGCCAGTAGTATTGGGACTGCGGCGGGGGAGCAGTTCTTC.

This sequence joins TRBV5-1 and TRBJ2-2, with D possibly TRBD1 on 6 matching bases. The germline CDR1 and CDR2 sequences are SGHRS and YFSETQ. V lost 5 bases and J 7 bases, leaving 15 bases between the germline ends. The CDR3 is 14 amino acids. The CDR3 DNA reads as TGCGCCAGCAGTTCTGGACAGAGTATCGGGGAGCTGTTTTTT. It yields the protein CASSSGQSIGELFF.

DNA of the CDR3: TGTGCCAGCAGCCAAGAGTCGATCAGTCTAGCGGGAGGCTACAATGAGCAGTTCTTC. Encoded protein: CASSQESISLAGGYNEQFF. The chain couples TRBV4-2 to TRBJ2-1; 11 positions match TRBD2. This CDR3 spans 19 amino acids. Per germline, CDR1 LGHNA and CDR2 YNFKEQ. V was pared by 0 bases and J by 3 bases, with 10 bases of the junction left unmatched.

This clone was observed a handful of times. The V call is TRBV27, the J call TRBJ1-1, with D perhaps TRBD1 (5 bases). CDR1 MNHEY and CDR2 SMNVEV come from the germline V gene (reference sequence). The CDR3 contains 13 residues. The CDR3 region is CATFGGSHTEAFF. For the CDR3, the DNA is TGTGCTACCTTCGGGGGGTCGCACACTGAAGCTTTCTTT.

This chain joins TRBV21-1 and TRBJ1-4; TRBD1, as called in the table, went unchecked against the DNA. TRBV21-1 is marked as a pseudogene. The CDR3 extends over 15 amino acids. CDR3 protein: CASGTRDRGPEKLFF. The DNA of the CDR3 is TGTGCCAGCGGGACCCGGGACAGGGGGCCTGAAAAACTGTTTTTT.

CDR3: CASRGGQGKETQYF. DNA for the CDR3: TGTGCCAGCAGGGGGGGACAGGGGAAAGAGACCCAGTACTTC. The chain carries TRBV25-1 and TRBJ2-5; the match to TRBD1 covers 10 bases. The CDR3 loop spans 14 amino acids. CDR1 MGHDK and CDR2 SYGVNS come from the germline V gene. V gave up 6 bases and J gave up 3 bases; unmatched junction bases: 4.

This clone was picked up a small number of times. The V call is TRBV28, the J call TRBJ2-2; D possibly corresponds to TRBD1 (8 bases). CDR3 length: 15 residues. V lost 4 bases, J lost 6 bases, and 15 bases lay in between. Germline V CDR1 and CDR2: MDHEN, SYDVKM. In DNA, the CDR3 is TGTGCCAGCAGTTCGTTCACAGGGGGGGCCGGGGAGCTGTTTTTT. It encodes CASSSFTGGAGELFF.

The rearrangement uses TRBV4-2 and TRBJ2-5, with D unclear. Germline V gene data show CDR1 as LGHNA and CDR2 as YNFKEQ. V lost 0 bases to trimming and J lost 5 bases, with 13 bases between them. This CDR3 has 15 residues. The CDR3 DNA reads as TGTGCCAGCAGCCAAGATGAGTCCGGGTTTGAGACCCAGTACTTC. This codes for CASSQDESGFETQYF.

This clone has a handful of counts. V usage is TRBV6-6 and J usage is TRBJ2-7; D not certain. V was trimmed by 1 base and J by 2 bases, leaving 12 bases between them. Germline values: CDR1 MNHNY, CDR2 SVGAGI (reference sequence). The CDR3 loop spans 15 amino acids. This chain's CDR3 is CASSYYSDTTYEQYF. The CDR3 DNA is TGTGCCAGCAGTTACTACTCCGACACCACCTACGAGCAGTACTTC.

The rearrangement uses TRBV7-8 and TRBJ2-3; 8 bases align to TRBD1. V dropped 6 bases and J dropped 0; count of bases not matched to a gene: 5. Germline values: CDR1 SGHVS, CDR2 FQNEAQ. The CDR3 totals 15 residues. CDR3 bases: TGTGCCAGCAGTAAAAGGACAGGGAGCACAGATACGCAGTATTTT. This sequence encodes CASSKRTGSTDTQYF.

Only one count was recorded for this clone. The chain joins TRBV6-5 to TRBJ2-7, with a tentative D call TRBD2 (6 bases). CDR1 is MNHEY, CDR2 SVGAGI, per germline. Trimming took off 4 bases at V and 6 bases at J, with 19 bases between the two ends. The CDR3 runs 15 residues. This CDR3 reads CASSSPGDARREQYF. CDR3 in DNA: TGTGCCAGCAGTTCCCCGGGGGACGCGAGGCGCGAGCAGTACTTC.